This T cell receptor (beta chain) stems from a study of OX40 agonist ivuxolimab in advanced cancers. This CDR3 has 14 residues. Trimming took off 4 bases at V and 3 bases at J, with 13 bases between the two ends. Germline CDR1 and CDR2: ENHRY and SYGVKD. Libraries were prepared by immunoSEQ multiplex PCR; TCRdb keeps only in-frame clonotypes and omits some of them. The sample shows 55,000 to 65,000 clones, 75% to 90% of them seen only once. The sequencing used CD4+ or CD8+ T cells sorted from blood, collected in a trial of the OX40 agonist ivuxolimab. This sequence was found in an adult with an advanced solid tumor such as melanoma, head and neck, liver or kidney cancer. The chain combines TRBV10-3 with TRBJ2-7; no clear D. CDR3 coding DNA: TGTGCCATCAGTGGAGTTAGTAGGAGCTACGAGCAGTACTTC. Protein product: CAISGVSRSYEQYF.